The sequence of this T cell receptor beta chain was determined in a study of blood T cell repertoires in COVID-19. As for the study in general: Sites in the United States, Italy and Spain provided acute and convalescent COVID-19 samples.

As originally analysed: Amplifying reference gene primers gave estimates of nucleated cell counts. Sequenced by immunoSEQ multiplex PCR; TCRdb stores in-frame clones only, minus some. That table is the source of V, J and clone size, and D and trimming were worked out from the DNA. The data hold approximately 75,000 clones, with around 83% observed a single time. Enrolled during active infection, Seattle patients were then followed longitudinally. Looked up from germline, CDR1 is LGHNA and CDR2 is YSLEER. V shed 0 bases and J shed 7 bases, with 12 bases lying between them. The CDR3 is 15 amino acids. Source material: peripheral blood. The chain joins TRBV4-3 to TRBJ2-2; D might be TRBD2 (5 bases). This clonotype was sampled from a man aged 30 to 45 with COVID-19, enrolled during active disease. The DNA of the CDR3 is TGCGCCAGCAGCCAAGATCTCGACGCGGGCGGGGAGCTGTTTTTT. It is translated as CASSQDLDAGGELFF.